The 17 T cell receptor beta chains below all came from one sample that was sequenced in a study of T cell changes during pregnancy in multiple sclerosis. TCRdb's table, derived via immunoSEQ multiplex PCR, lists solely in-frame clones and lacks some. This sample has about 92,000 clones, with approximately 92% found just once. The material sequenced was peripheral blood, taken in the first trimester of pregnancy. The receptors originated from a female donor with multiple sclerosis, enrolled in a pregnancy study.

This clone appeared once. This chain connects TRBV4-3 to TRBJ2-7, with 10 bases identical to TRBD2. Trimming took 1 base from V and 3 from J; bases not matched to a gene: 6. This CDR3 contains 16 residues. Germline lookup yields CDR1 LGHNA and CDR2 YSLEER. The CDR3 DNA is TGCGCCAGCAGCCAAGCAATCAGACTAGCGGGCTACGAGCAGTACTTC. It translates to CASSQAIRLAGYEQYF.

The gene calls are TRBV5-6 and TRBJ2-7; D unclear. This CDR3 is 12 amino acids long. Germline lookup yields CDR1 SGHDT and CDR2 YYEEEE. The ends were cut back, 1 base at V and 4 bases at J, with 6 bases in the middle. In DNA form, the CDR3 reads TGTGCCAGCAGCTTGCGCGGTTACGAGCAGTACTTC. This codes for CASSLRGYEQYF.

About this clone: This sample includes further DNA sequences coding for the same CDR3. The rearrangement links TRBV30 to TRBJ2-7; D ambiguous. The CDR3 totals 12 residues. V was clipped by 0 bases and J by 3 bases, with 6 bases between them. The germline V gene has CDR1 GTSNPN and CDR2 SVGIG (reference sequence). The CDR3 nucleotides read TGTGCCTGGAGTGTTGGCAGCTACGAGCAGTACTTC. This translates into CAWSVGSYEQYF.

This clone was seen a handful of times. Other DNA sequences in this specimen translate into the identical CDR3. The chain links TRBV7-9 to TRBJ1-1; D gene ambiguous. V lost 5 bases and J lost 4, with 8 bases in between. Looked up from germline, CDR1 is SEHNR and CDR2 is FQNEAQ (reference sequence). CDR3 length: 12 residues. The CDR3 DNA sequence: TGTGCCAGCAGCCTACCCGGCACTGAAGCTTTCTTT. Encoded protein: CASSLPGTEAFF.

The chain joins TRBV5-1 to TRBJ2-3, with 8 positions matching TRBD2. Per the germline V gene, CDR1 is SGHRS and CDR2 is YFSETQ. The CDR3 runs to 15 residues. V lost 4 bases and J lost 4; bases outside the gene matches: 8. The CDR3 here is CASSPTAGVADTQYF. DNA for the CDR3: TGCGCCAGCAGCCCCACAGCGGGAGTGGCAGATACGCAGTATTTT.

The chain links TRBV11-2 to TRBJ1-1; 9 nucleotides align to TRBD1. The V segment lost 4 bases and the J segment 5 bases; nucleotides outside the gene matches: 8. The germline gives CDR1 SGHAT, CDR2 FQNNGV. The CDR3 totals 15 residues. Written as DNA, the CDR3 is TGTGCCAGCAGCTGGGGACAGGGTATAAAAACTGAAGCTTTCTTT. This codes for CASSWGQGIKTEAFF.

This chain uses TRBV19 with TRBJ2-7; 8 bases map to TRBD1. Trimming took 7 bases from V and 0 from J; bases not matched to a gene: 8. CDR1 LNHDA and CDR2 SQIVND come from the germline V gene (reference sequence). The CDR3 spans 15 residues. Here the CDR3 DNA reads TGTGCCAGTACGGCCTGGCAGGGGGCCTCCTACGAGCAGTACTTC. Protein sequence: CASTAWQGASYEQYF. The full variable domain, completed using reference TRBV19 and TRBJ2-7, is DGGITQSPKYLFRKEGQNVTLSCEQNLNHDAMYWYRQDPGQGLRLIYYSQIVNDFQKGDIAEGYSVSREKKESFPLTVTSAQKNPTAFYLCASTAWQGASYEQYFGPGTRLTVT.

The rearrangement links TRBV28 to TRBJ2-7, with 8 bases lining up with TRBD1. The junction had 13 bases not matched to a gene; V was cut back by 6 bases and J by 0 bases. The CDR3 sequence is 17 residues long. Germline CDR1 and CDR2: MDHEN and SYDVKM. This chain's CDR3 is CASSPEGQGAFSYEQYF. In DNA, the CDR3 is TGTGCCAGCAGCCCCGAAGGACAGGGAGCTTTCTCCTACGAGCAGTACTTC.

CDR3 DNA: TGTGCCAGCAGTGTCATCAGGGGGCGGGGGACTGAAGCTTTCTTT. Its protein product is CASSVIRGRGTEAFF. J is TRBJ1-1 and V is TRBV28, with 8 bases identical to TRBD1. Per the germline V gene, CDR1 is MDHEN and CDR2 is SYDVKM. This CDR3 is built from 15 residues. V gave up 5 bases and J gave up 5 bases; unmatched junction bases: 10.

The V and J genes are TRBV11-2 and TRBJ2-2, with D tentatively TRBD2 (5 bases). Germline V gives CDR1 SGHAT, CDR2 FQNNGV. The CDR3 totals 18 residues. Trimming cost V 1 base and J 0 bases, with 15 bases left between them. This CDR3 reads CASSLAGRGSANTGELFF. The CDR3 DNA is TGTGCCAGCAGCTTAGCGGGCCGGGGAAGCGCGAACACCGGGGAGCTGTTTTTT.

The V and J genes are TRBV2 and TRBJ2-1; 7 bases line up with TRBD2. The germline gives CDR1 SNHLY, CDR2 FYNNEI. The CDR3 contains 15 residues. V trimming: 4 bases; J trimming: 4 bases; junction bases outside the gene matches: 7. The CDR3 loop is CASSGSQRGYNEQFF. For the CDR3, the DNA is TGTGCCAGCAGTGGAAGCCAGCGGGGTTACAATGAGCAGTTCTTC.

This clone was seen once. The V call is TRBV5-1, the J call TRBJ2-2, with D possibly matching TRBD1 (7 bases). Looked up from germline, CDR1 is SGHRS and CDR2 is YFSETQ. Trimming shortened V by 4 bases and J by 4 bases, and 17 bases separated the two germline ends. This CDR3 is built from 16 residues. Here the CDR3 DNA reads TGCGCCAGCAGCGCATCAGGGGGGAGTCGCACCGGGGAGCTGTTTTTT. Encoded protein: CASSASGGSRTGELFF.

This sequence joins TRBV7-6 and TRBJ2-7; 8 bases match TRBD1. CDR1 is SGHVS, CDR2 FNYEAQ, per germline. CDR3 length equals 14 residues. J was trimmed by 5 bases and V by 5 bases; bases with no gene match: 8. The CDR3 coding sequence is TGTGCCAGCAGCCTCATGACAGGGGCCCACGAGCAGTACTTC. Residues: CASSLMTGAHEQYF.

The chain links TRBV19 to TRBJ2-4; 8 nucleotides match TRBD1. Unmatched junction bases numbered 10, after V lost 5 bases and J lost 1 base. CDR1 and CDR2 from the germline V gene are LNHDA and SQIVND (reference sequence). CDR3 length: 17 amino acids. CDR3 coding DNA: TGTGCCAGTAGTGCGTTAACAGGGGGAAGGGCCAAAAACATTCAGTACTTC. It specifies CASSALTGGRAKNIQYF.

As concerns this clone: This sample includes further DNA sequences coding for the same CDR3. The chain recombines TRBV27 with TRBJ1-1; D may be TRBD1 (5 bases). Germline V lookup: CDR1 MNHEY, CDR2 SMNVEV (reference sequence). The CDR3 extends over 14 amino acids. The V end lost 3 bases, the J end lost 1 base, and 9 bases lay between the germline ends. The CDR3 sequence: CASSLWGGNTEAFF. The CDR3 region has the DNA TGTGCCAGCAGTTTGTGGGGGGGGAACACTGAAGCTTTCTTT.

The chain links TRBV15 to TRBJ2-7; D uncertain. CDR1 and CDR2 (germline): LNHNV, YYDKDF (reference sequence). V was clipped by 1 base and J by 1 base, with 8 bases between them. CDR3 length equals 14 residues. In DNA form, the CDR3 reads TGTGCCACCAGCAGAGGCGGCGAGTCCTACGAGCAGTACTTC. It translates to CATSRGGESYEQYF. Using reference TRBV15 and TRBJ2-7 for the parts outside the CDR3, the full variable domain is DAMVIQNPRYQVTQFGKPVTLSCSQTLNHNVMYWYQQKSSQAPKLLFHYYDKDFNNEADTPDNFQSRRPNTSFCFLDIRSPGLGDTAMYLCATSRGGESYEQYFGPGTRLTVT.

This clone was detected only a few times. The chain couples TRBV27 to TRBJ1-3; possible D gene TRBD1, 6 bases. The germline gives CDR1 MNHEY, CDR2 SMNVEV (reference sequence). V was shortened by 5 bases and J by 5 bases, with 16 bases between the two germline ends. This CDR3 has 15 amino acids. The CDR3 coding sequence is TGTGCCAGCAGTCCGACGGACAGTCTTAGAAACACCATATATTTT. This translates into CASSPTDSLRNTIYF.